The present T cell receptor beta chain was sequenced within a study of OX40 agonist ivuxolimab in advanced cancers. CDR3 length equals 12 residues. Trimming cost V 8 bases and J 5 bases; bases outside gene matches: 4. Germline loops: CDR1 MNHEY, CDR2 SVGAGI. General observations from the study: Low clonal expansion, among the lowest seen, marked partial responders at 0.1-3.0 mg/kg.

Cycle 7 day 1, cycle 4 day 1, and baseline were the timepoints at which blood was sampled. Produced via immunoSEQ multiplex PCR; TCRdb's table is partial and in-frame only. The sample consists of about 45,000 clones, 84% of them appearing once. A word on this clone: What it binds is not known.

Sequenced material: CD4+ or CD8+ T cells sorted from blood, taken in a trial of the OX40 agonist ivuxolimab. The TCR comes from an adult with an advanced solid tumor such as melanoma, head and neck, liver or kidney cancer. The chain joins TRBV6-5 to TRBJ2-7, with TRBD1 identical over 9 bases. CDR3 amino acids: CASRDRDHEQYF. The CDR3 nucleotides read TGTGCCAGCCGGGACAGGGACCACGAGCAGTACTTC.